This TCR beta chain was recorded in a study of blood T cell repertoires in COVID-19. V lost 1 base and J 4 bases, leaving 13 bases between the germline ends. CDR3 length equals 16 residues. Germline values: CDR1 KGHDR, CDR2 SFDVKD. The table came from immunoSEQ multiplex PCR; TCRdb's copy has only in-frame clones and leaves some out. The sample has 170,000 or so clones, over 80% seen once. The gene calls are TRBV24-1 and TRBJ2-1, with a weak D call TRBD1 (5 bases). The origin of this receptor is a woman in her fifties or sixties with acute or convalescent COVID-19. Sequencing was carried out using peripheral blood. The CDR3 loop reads CATSDFGAEAYNEQFF. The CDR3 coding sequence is TGTGCCACCAGTGATTTTGGGGCCGAGGCATACAATGAGCAGTTCTTC.